This T cell receptor beta chain was identified during a study of blood T cells in healthy people across ages. Study observations and caveats: Strong correlation existed between TCR beta diversity and naive T cell percentage. Considered underestimates were the diversity estimates obtained from one million T cells.

The CDR3 consists of 16 residues. The germline CDR1 and CDR2 sequences are DFQATT and SNEGSKA (reference sequence). Researchers isolated at least 6 million PBMCs per sample. As for this clonotype: Its antigen is unidentified. An end of the junction differs from the germline gene, which may be a read error.

With a J-beta primer mix and a sample-barcoded 5' primer, a second PCR ran about 7 to 12 cycles. Every cDNA molecule bore a tag from a template-switch adaptor containing 12 random nucleotides. TCRdb reanalysed the 5' RACE reads using MiXCR and keeps one entry per CDR3 protein. The sample carries about 680,000 distinct CDR3 sequences, over 45% recorded once. The genes are TRBV20-1 and TRBJ2-1; tentative D call: TRBD1 (7 bases). This receptor was taken from an older woman in good health. Sequenced: blood. The CDR3 DNA is TGCGGTGCTAGAGCCAGGGGGGCCTCCGGAGGGAATGAGCAGTTCTTC. Translated: CGARARGASGGNEQFF.